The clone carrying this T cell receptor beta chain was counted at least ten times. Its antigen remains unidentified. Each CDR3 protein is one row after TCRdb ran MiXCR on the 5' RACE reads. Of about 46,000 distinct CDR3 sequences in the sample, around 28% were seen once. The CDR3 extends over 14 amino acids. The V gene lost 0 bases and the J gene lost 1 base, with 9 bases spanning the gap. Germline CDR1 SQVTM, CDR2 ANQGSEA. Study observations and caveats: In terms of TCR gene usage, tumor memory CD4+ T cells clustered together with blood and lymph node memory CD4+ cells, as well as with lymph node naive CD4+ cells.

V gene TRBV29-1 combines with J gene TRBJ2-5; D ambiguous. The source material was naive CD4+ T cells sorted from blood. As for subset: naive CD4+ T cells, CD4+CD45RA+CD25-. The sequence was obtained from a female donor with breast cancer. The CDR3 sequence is CSVEDFTAQETQYF. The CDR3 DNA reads TGCAGCGTTGAAGATTTTACGGCCCAAGAGACCCAGTACTTC.